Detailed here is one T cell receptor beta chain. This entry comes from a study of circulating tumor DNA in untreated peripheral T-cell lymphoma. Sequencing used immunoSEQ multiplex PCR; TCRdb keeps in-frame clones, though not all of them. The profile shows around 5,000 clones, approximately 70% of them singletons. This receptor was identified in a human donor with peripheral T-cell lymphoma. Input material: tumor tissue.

The CDR3 DNA reads as TGTGCCAGCAGCTTAGATCGGGGGCGCTTGTATGGCTACACCTTC. Translation gives CASSLDRGRLYGYTF. This chain uses TRBV7-5 with TRBJ1-2. TRBV7-5 counts as a pseudogene. The CDR3 is 15 residues long.